The entry that follows covers one TCR beta chain sequence. Authors' analysis steps: Reference gene primers were amplified, and this amplification served to estimate nucleated cell counts. The repertoire was sequenced with immunoSEQ multiplex PCR; TCRdb's copy has only in-frame clones and lacks some. The V and J calls and clone size come from that table; D and trimming were worked out from the DNA. The data contain about 52,000 clones, less than 95% of them singletons. This record comes from a study of blood T cell repertoires in COVID-19. V was clipped by 4 bases and J by 3 bases; unmatched bases: 7. The germline V gene has CDR1 SGHRS and CDR2 YFSETQ. This CDR3 is 15 amino acids long.

The chain has TRBV5-1 and TRBJ2-7, with 10 bases lining up with TRBD2. The sequenced sample was peripheral blood. The TCR comes from a human donor in a cohort sampled during active COVID-19. The CDR3 nucleotides read TGCGCCAGCAGCCCCCTTTCTAGCGGGGGCTACGAGCAGTACTTC. Its protein is CASSPLSSGGYEQYF.